Following are 27 T cell receptor beta chains from one sample sequenced in a study of blood T cell repertoires in COVID-19. Repertoires were generated with immunoSEQ multiplex PCR, while TCRdb's copy carries only in-frame clones and drops some. Of about 400,000 clones detected, around nine tenths appear once; the ten largest clones hold 1.7%. Source material: PBMCs or T cells enriched from blood (not recorded which). All receptors derive from a woman aged 25 to 45 who had recovered from COVID-19.

CDR3 nucleotide sequence: TGTGCCACCAGCAGCCGACTTAGCGGGAGGAGGAACATTCAGTACTTC. It codes for CATSSRLSGRRNIQYF. The V gene is TRBV15, the J gene TRBJ2-4; 10 nucleotides align to TRBD2. This CDR3 has 16 amino acids. Germline V gene lookup returns CDR1 LNHNV and CDR2 YYDKDF (reference sequence). With V trimmed by 3 bases and J by 7 bases, 9 bases remained unmatched.

V and J are TRBV9 and TRBJ2-3; 9 nucleotides line up with TRBD2. V was pared by 3 bases and J by 2 bases, with 13 bases of the junction left unmatched. This CDR3 region has 18 residues. Germline V gives CDR1 SGDLS, CDR2 YYNGEE. The CDR3 bases are TGTGCCAGCAGCGCGAAAAAGCCAGCGGGGGGACACACAGATACGCAGTATTTT. Translation: CASSAKKPAGGHTDTQYF.

Points on this clone: At the DNA level, this CDR3 is encoded by other sequences in the same sample as well. This chain connects TRBV2 to TRBJ1-5, with D unclear. The germline CDR1 and CDR2 sequences are SNHLY and FYNNEI. V was cut by 1 base and J by 7 bases, with 5 bases left in between. This CDR3 is built from 12 residues. CDR3 region: CASSEGAQPQHF. In nucleotides, the CDR3 is TGTGCCAGCAGTGAAGGGGCCCAGCCCCAGCATTTT.

This CDR3 reads CASSLSGWGGKLFF. The DNA of the CDR3 is TGTGCCAGCAGTTTATCAGGATGGGGGGGAAAACTGTTTTTT. This rearrangement joins TRBV27 to TRBJ1-4; D perhaps matches TRBD1 (5 bases). The CDR3 consists of 14 residues. V lost 0 bases, J lost 10 bases, and 12 bases lay in between. From germline, CDR1 is MNHEY and CDR2 SMNVEV (reference sequence).

This clone was picked up one time. The chain carries TRBV10-3 and TRBJ2-1; the match to TRBD2 covers 9 bases. The CDR3 spans 16 residues. J lost 0 bases, V lost 6 bases, and 6 bases had no gene match. Germline CDR1 ENHRY, CDR2 SYGVKD. The CDR3 loop reads CAIRETSGSSYNEQFF. CDR3 bases: TGTGCCATCAGGGAGACTAGCGGTAGCTCCTACAATGAGCAGTTCTTC.

The rearrangement links TRBV9 to TRBJ2-3, with D perhaps TRBD2 (5 bases). This CDR3 is built from 14 residues. Germline lookup yields CDR1 SGDLS and CDR2 YYNGEE. The ends were cut back, 0 bases at V and 4 bases at J, with 9 bases in the middle. For the CDR3, the DNA is TGTGCCAGCAGCGTAGGCCTAGCTCCAGATACGCAGTATTTT. Translated: CASSVGLAPDTQYF. Full variable domain (outside the CDR3, taken from reference TRBV9 and TRBJ2-3): DSGVTQTPKHLITATGQRVTLRCSPRSGDLSVYWYQQSLDQGLQFLIQYYNGEERAKGNILERFSAQQFPDLHSELNLSSLELGDSALYFCASSVGLAPDTQYFGPGTRLTVL.

Only one count was recorded for this clone. The V gene is TRBV7-9, the J gene TRBJ1-2; weak D call: TRBD1 (5 bases). Trimming shortened V by 1 base and J by 4 bases, and 13 bases separated the two germline ends. The CDR3 covers 15 residues. Per the germline V gene, CDR1 is SEHNR and CDR2 is FQNEAQ (reference sequence). Written as DNA, the CDR3 is TGTGCCAGCAGCTTAGTACAGGTTCTTAGCTATGGCTACACCTTC. Translated: CASSLVQVLSYGYTF.

The V call is TRBV4-3, the J call TRBJ1-6, with 9 bases fitting TRBD1. Germline V gives CDR1 LGHNA, CDR2 YSLEER. The CDR3 sequence is 18 residues long. V lost 2 bases and J lost 11; bases outside the gene matches: 16. Written as DNA, the CDR3 is TGCGCCAGCAGCCAAATCCTCGGGGGACAGGGAAGTGTAGCACCCCTCCACTTT. Residues: CASSQILGGQGSVAPLHF.

The chain joins TRBV6-5 to TRBJ1-1, with 8 bases fitting TRBD1. The length of the CDR3 is 14 residues. From germline, CDR1 is MNHEY and CDR2 SVGAGI. With 5 bases clipped from V and 2 bases from J, the junction kept 4 bases outside the gene matches. The CDR3 DNA reads TGTGCCAGCAGTCCGGGACAGGCAAACACTGAAGCTTTCTTT. Residues: CASSPGQANTEAFF.

The rearrangement links TRBV28 to TRBJ2-2; D gene ambiguous. The CDR3 contains 13 residues. CDR1 is MDHEN and CDR2 is SYDVKM in the germline V gene. Trimming pared 7 bases from V and 4 bases from J, leaving 10 bases between. In nucleotides, the CDR3 is TGTGCCAGCAAAGTAACGGGCACCGGGGAGCTGTTTTTT. Protein sequence: CASKVTGTGELFF.

This clone has just a few counts. The V gene is TRBV30, the J gene TRBJ2-7; 10 bases are a match to TRBD1. The length of the CDR3 is 13 residues. The junction had 6 bases not matched to a gene; V was cut back by 4 bases and J by 6 bases. Germline-derived CDR1 and CDR2 are GTSNPN and SVGIG (reference sequence). As DNA, the CDR3 is TGTGCCTGGAAGGGGACAGGGGCCCCCGAGCAGTACTTC. Residues: CAWKGTGAPEQYF. Full variable domain (remainder filled in from reference TRBV30 and TRBJ2-7): SQTIHQWPATLVQPVGSPLSLECTVEGTSNPNLYWYRQAAGRGLQLLFYSVGIGQISSEVPQNLSASRPQDRQFILSSKKLLLSDSGFYLCAWKGTGAPEQYFGPGTRLTVT.

This clone was seen only a few times. The chain links TRBV5-4 to TRBJ1-3; tentative D call: TRBD1 (5 bases). Trimming cost V 4 bases and J 0 bases, with 14 bases left between them. This CDR3 is built from 16 residues. Germline values: CDR1 SGHNT, CDR2 YYREEE (reference sequence). This CDR3 reads CASSVMTASSGNTIYF. The CDR3 coding sequence is TGTGCCAGCAGCGTGATGACAGCTTCCTCTGGAAACACCATATATTTT.

V gene TRBV7-9 combines with J gene TRBJ1-1; D unclear. The CDR3 has 17 amino acids. CDR1 and CDR2 from the germline V gene are SEHNR and FQNEAQ (reference sequence). Trimming took 1 base from V and 1 from J, leaving 16 bases between them. The CDR3 sequence: CASSLVIRQTQNTEAFF. The DNA of the CDR3 is TGTGCCAGCAGCTTAGTTATACGCCAAACTCAGAACACTGAAGCTTTCTTT.

The V gene is TRBV19, the J gene TRBJ1-2, with D perhaps TRBD1 (5 bases). CDR3 size: 14 residues. Germline V gene lookup returns CDR1 LNHDA and CDR2 SQIVND (reference sequence). Trimming stripped 5 bases from V and 5 bases from J, with 15 bases between. CDR3 bases: TGTGCCAGTAGTGGCCGGGGGGATAGGTATGGCTACACCTTC. It encodes CASSGRGDRYGYTF. Based on the CDR3 plus reference TRBV19 and TRBJ1-2, the full variable domain is DGGITQSPKYLFRKEGQNVTLSCEQNLNHDAMYWYRQDPGQGLRLIYYSQIVNDFQKGDIAEGYSVSREKKESFPLTVTSAQKNPTAFYLCASSGRGDRYGYTFGSGTRLTVV.

This clone showed up just a few times. The chain recombines TRBV19 with TRBJ2-1, with D possibly being TRBD2 (5 bases). Germline CDR1 LNHDA, CDR2 SQIVND (reference sequence). The CDR3 loop spans 15 amino acids. Trimming left V 4 bases short and J 4 bases short, with 14 bases between. CDR3 nucleotide sequence: TGTGCCAGTAGTAGAGGGCTTAACCTTTACAATGAGCAGTTCTTC. This sequence encodes CASSRGLNLYNEQFF.

The chain has TRBV9 and TRBJ2-3; 10 bases align to TRBD2. After removal of 3 bases from V and 2 bases from J, the junction contained 3 bases not matched to a gene. The CDR3 is made up of 15 amino acids. The germline gives CDR1 SGDLS, CDR2 YYNGEE. CDR3 in DNA: TGTGCCAGCAGCGGAACTAGCGGGGACACAGATACGCAGTATTTT. It codes for CASSGTSGDTDTQYF.

The chain has TRBV6-5 and TRBJ1-3, with D unresolved. CDR1 and CDR2 from the germline V gene are MNHEY and SVGAGI. CDR3 length: 10 amino acids. V was pared by 7 bases and J by 4 bases, with 2 bases between. The CDR3 sequence: CASTGNTIYF. Here the CDR3 DNA reads TGTGCCAGCACAGGAAACACCATATATTTT.

CDR3 in amino acids: CASSVDLGDEQFF. The CDR3 bases are TGTGCCAGCAGCGTAGATCTAGGCGATGAGCAGTTCTTC. The rearrangement uses TRBV9 and TRBJ2-1; D is ambiguous. Trimming shortened V by 0 bases and J by 8 bases, and 9 bases separated the two germline ends. The CDR3 consists of 13 residues. CDR1 and CDR2 (germline): SGDLS, YYNGEE.

The rearrangement uses TRBV25-1 and TRBJ2-3, with a weak D call TRBD2 (5 bases). The CDR3 has 16 amino acids. V was trimmed by 1 base and J by 4 bases, leaving 15 bases between them. Germline lookup yields CDR1 MGHDK and CDR2 SYGVNS. The CDR3 DNA reads as TGTGCCAGCAGTGAATGGGCTAGCCGAGATCCAGATACGCAGTATTTT. Translating it yields CASSEWASRDPDTQYF.

The V call is TRBV9, the J call TRBJ1-3; 7 bases map to TRBD1. The germline CDR1 and CDR2 sequences are SGDLS and YYNGEE. Trimming cost V 2 bases and J 0 bases; bases outside gene matches: 5. This CDR3 spans 16 amino acids. CDR3 sequence reads: CASSVTGVDSGNTIYF. The CDR3 bases are TGTGCCAGCAGCGTTACAGGGGTTGACTCTGGAAACACCATATATTTT. Variable domain in full (rest from reference TRBV9 and TRBJ1-3): DSGVTQTPKHLITATGQRVTLRCSPRSGDLSVYWYQQSLDQGLQFLIQYYNGEERAKGNILERFSAQQFPDLHSELNLSSLELGDSALYFCASSVTGVDSGNTIYFGEGSWLTVV.

This chain joins TRBV4-3 and TRBJ2-3; 9 nucleotides align to TRBD1. The CDR3 length is 15 residues. V shed 0 bases, J shed 5 bases, and the junction held 3 bases outside the gene matches. Germline CDR1 is LGHNA and CDR2 is YSLEER. The CDR3, as DNA: TGCGCCAGCAGCCAAGATGGACAGGGGATAGATACGCAGTATTTT. Translated, it gives CASSQDGQGIDTQYF.

This chain connects TRBV28 to TRBJ1-6; 7 bases match TRBD1. This CDR3 has 15 residues. Germline CDR1 is MDHEN and CDR2 is SYDVKM. Trimming at V came to 7 bases and at J to 9 bases, leaving 12 bases not matched to a gene. CDR3 DNA: TGTGCCAGCAATAATCCCGGGACAGTGACTTCACCCCTCCACTTT. Translating it yields CASNNPGTVTSPLHF.

This clone was observed a single time. V gene TRBV19 combines with J gene TRBJ1-5, with D tentatively TRBD1 (5 bases). V lost 8 bases, J lost 0 bases, and 11 bases lay in between. This CDR3 is 14 amino acids long. Germline assignment: CDR1 LNHDA and CDR2 SQIVND (reference sequence). The CDR3, as DNA: TGTGCCAGTGGAACAGGCCATAGCAATCAGCCCCAGCATTTT. This encodes CASGTGHSNQPQHF.

V is TRBV7-9 and J is TRBJ1-3, with TRBD1 matching over 8 bases. J lost 4 bases, V lost 5 bases, and 16 bases had no gene match. CDR1 and CDR2 from the germline V gene are SEHNR and FQNEAQ (reference sequence). The CDR3 covers 18 residues. The chain's CDR3 is CASSTRDRSLLGGNTIYF. The DNA of the CDR3 is TGTGCCAGCAGCACCCGGGACAGGTCTCTCCTGGGAGGAAACACCATATATTTT.

The chain joins TRBV19 to TRBJ2-1; 8 nucleotides agree with TRBD2. The CDR3 has 17 residues. V lost 0 bases, J lost 3 bases, and 7 bases stayed unmatched. Per germline, CDR1 LNHDA and CDR2 SQIVND (reference sequence). CDR3 in amino acids: CASSIDHGLAGYNEQFF. The CDR3 nucleotides are TGTGCCAGTAGTATAGACCACGGACTAGCAGGCTACAATGAGCAGTTCTTC.

This clone appeared a few times. This chain uses TRBV18 with TRBJ1-3; D is unclear. Per the germline V gene, CDR1 is KGHSH and CDR2 is LQKENI. V lost 0 bases, J lost 2 bases, and 11 bases lay in between. The CDR3 spans 16 residues. CDR3 residues: CASSPPGSSAGNTIYF. The CDR3 DNA is TGTGCCAGCTCACCACCCGGCAGTAGCGCTGGAAACACCATATATTTT.

This clone was detected only a few times. At the DNA level, this CDR3 is encoded by other sequences in the same sample as well. The rearrangement joins TRBV20-1 to TRBJ2-3; possibly TRBD2 for D (6 bases). Per the germline V gene, CDR1 is DFQATT and CDR2 is SNEGSKA (reference sequence). Deletions cut 2 bases from V and 6 bases from J, with 6 bases between. The CDR3 is 11 residues long. CDR3 region: CSARRGDTQYF. CDR3 DNA sequence: TGCAGTGCTAGACGGGGGGATACGCAGTATTTT.